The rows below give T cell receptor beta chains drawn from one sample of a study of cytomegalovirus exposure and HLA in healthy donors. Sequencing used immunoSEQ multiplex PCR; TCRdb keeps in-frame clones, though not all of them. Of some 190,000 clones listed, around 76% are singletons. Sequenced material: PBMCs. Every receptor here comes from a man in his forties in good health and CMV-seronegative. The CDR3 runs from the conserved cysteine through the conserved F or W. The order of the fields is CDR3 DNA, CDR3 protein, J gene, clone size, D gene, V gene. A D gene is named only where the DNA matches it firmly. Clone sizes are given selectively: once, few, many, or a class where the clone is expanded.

CDR3 DNA: TGTGCCAGCAGCGTGCGACTAGCGGGAGTGATCGATGAGCAGTTCTTC
CDR3 protein: CASSVRLAGVIDEQFF
J gene: TRBJ2-1
clone size: NA
D gene: TRBD2
V gene: TRBV7-2

CDR3 DNA: TGTGCCAGCAGCTTCCTGGGAGCGGGAGGGTACAATGAGCAGTTCTTC
CDR3 protein: CASSFLGAGGYNEQFF
J gene: TRBJ2-1
clone size: once
D gene: TRBD2
V gene: TRBV9

CDR3 DNA: TGTGCCAGCAGCTTAGGGGTAGGAGGGTCCTCCTACGAGCAGTACTTC
CDR3 protein: CASSLGVGGSSYEQYF
J gene: TRBJ2-7
clone size: NA
D gene: NA
V gene: TRBV7-2

CDR3 DNA: TGTGCCAGCAGCCTCCAAGGACAGGGGGCGAGGAACATTCAGTACTTC
CDR3 protein: CASSLQGQGARNIQYF
J gene: TRBJ2-4
clone size: NA
D gene: TRBD1
V gene: TRBV14

CDR3 DNA: TGTGCCAGCAGTCTATCGGGACAGGGGGCAGGGGCTTTCTTT
CDR3 protein: CASSLSGQGAGAFF
J gene: TRBJ1-1
clone size: NA
D gene: TRBD1
V gene: TRBV5-6

CDR3 DNA: TGTGCCAGCAGTATGTCGGGAGGATCTGGAAACACCATATATTTT
CDR3 protein: CASSMSGGSGNTIYF
J gene: TRBJ1-3
clone size: NA
D gene: NA
V gene: TRBV11-3

CDR3 DNA: TGCGCCAGCAGCCAATACAGGGAGGGCGGCACTGAAGCTTTCTTT
CDR3 protein: CASSQYREGGTEAFF
J gene: TRBJ1-1
clone size: NA
D gene: NA
V gene: TRBV4-3

CDR3 DNA: TGCGCCAGCAGCCAGGCGGGGTCTGGGGCCAACGTCCTGACTTTC
CDR3 protein: CASSQAGSGANVLTF
J gene: TRBJ2-6
clone size: NA
D gene: NA
V gene: TRBV5-1

CDR3 DNA: TGTGCCAGCTCGGCCCGGGACACCGCCTATGGCTACACCTTC
CDR3 protein: CASSARDTAYGYTF
J gene: TRBJ1-2
clone size: NA
D gene: NA
V gene: TRBV27

CDR3 DNA: TGTGCCAGCAGCCTAGGACACGTGGCGAACACCGGGGAGCTGTTTTTT
CDR3 protein: CASSLGHVANTGELFF
J gene: TRBJ2-2
clone size: NA
D gene: NA
V gene: TRBV7-3

CDR3 DNA: TGTGCCAGCAGTTTACGACAGGGAAGGACGGGGAACACTGAAGCTTTCTTT
CDR3 protein: CASSLRQGRTGNTEAFF
J gene: TRBJ1-1
clone size: NA
D gene: TRBD1
V gene: TRBV28

CDR3 DNA: TGTGCCACCAGCAGAGGCGATAGCGGGCCCTCCACAGATACGCAGTATTTT
CDR3 protein: CATSRGDSGPSTDTQYF
J gene: TRBJ2-3
clone size: NA
D gene: TRBD2
V gene: TRBV15

CDR3 DNA: TGTGCCAGCAACTTAAGGGGTACGGCTGAAGCTTTCTTT
CDR3 protein: CASNLRGTAEAFF
J gene: TRBJ1-1
clone size: NA
D gene: NA
V gene: TRBV28

CDR3 DNA: TGTGCCAGTAGTATAGATCGTGGCGGGAACACCGGGGAGCTGTTTTTT
CDR3 protein: CASSIDRGGNTGELFF
J gene: TRBJ2-2
clone size: NA
D gene: NA
V gene: TRBV19

CDR3 DNA: TGTGCCAGCCCCCCCCGGGCAGGGAAGGTTCCTGAGCAGTTCTTC
CDR3 protein: CASPPRAGKVPEQFF
J gene: TRBJ2-1
clone size: few
D gene: NA
V gene: TRBV2

CDR3 DNA: TGTGCCAGCAGTGAGGGGGGACTAGCGACCGGGGAGCTGTTTTTT
CDR3 protein: CASSEGGLATGELFF
J gene: TRBJ2-2
clone size: NA
D gene: TRBD2
V gene: TRBV2

CDR3 DNA: TGTGCCACCAGCAGGGACAGGGGAAGTGGGTACGAGCAGTACTTC
CDR3 protein: CATSRDRGSGYEQYF
J gene: TRBJ2-7
clone size: NA
D gene: TRBD1
V gene: TRBV15

CDR3 DNA: TGTGCCAGCAGTGAGGTGGGAGGTCTCCCCCAGCATTTT
CDR3 protein: CASSEVGGLPQHF
J gene: TRBJ1-5
clone size: NA
D gene: NA
V gene: TRBV6-4

CDR3 DNA: TGTGCCAGCAGCTTGAAGGACAGGGTGTGGGAGCAGTACTTC
CDR3 protein: CASSLKDRVWEQYF
J gene: TRBJ2-7
clone size: NA
D gene: TRBD1
V gene: TRBV5-5

CDR3 DNA: TGTGCCAGCAGCTCCAGAACAGGGGGAGGCAATCAGCCCCAGCATTTT
CDR3 protein: CASSSRTGGGNQPQHF
J gene: TRBJ1-5
clone size: NA
D gene: TRBD1
V gene: TRBV5-4

CDR3 DNA: TGTGCCAGCAGTTATGACCGCGGGCGGATGCTCTACACCTTC
CDR3 protein: CASSYDRGRMLYTF
J gene: TRBJ1-2
clone size: NA
D gene: NA
V gene: TRBV6-6

CDR3 DNA: TGTGCCAGCAGTTTATTTACTTTAGAAAAACTGTTTTTT
CDR3 protein: CASSLFTLEKLFF
J gene: TRBJ1-4
clone size: NA
D gene: NA
V gene: TRBV28

CDR3 DNA: TGTGCCAGCAGGAGTCCCCTGAAGGAGCTGTTTTTT
CDR3 protein: CASRSPLKELFF
J gene: TRBJ2-2
clone size: NA
D gene: NA
V gene: TRBV28

CDR3 DNA: TGTGCCAGCTCACCATCGGGGGGGACCAATGAGCAGTTCTTC
CDR3 protein: CASSPSGGTNEQFF
J gene: TRBJ2-1
clone size: NA
D gene: TRBD2
V gene: TRBV18

CDR3 DNA: TGTGCCAGCAGTGAAGACAGACGGGAGACCCAGTACTTC
CDR3 protein: CASSEDRRETQYF
J gene: TRBJ2-5
clone size: NA
D gene: NA
V gene: TRBV6-1

CDR3 DNA: TGTGCCAGCACTTCTTTTCTAAGGGGTAGAGCTGAAGCTTTCTTT
CDR3 protein: CASTSFLRGRAEAFF
J gene: TRBJ1-1
clone size: NA
D gene: NA
V gene: TRBV28

CDR3 DNA: TGTGCCAGCTCACCAGGGACAGGTAGTTACTTCACCTTC
CDR3 protein: CASSPGTGSYFTF
J gene: TRBJ1-2
clone size: NA
D gene: TRBD1
V gene: TRBV18

CDR3 DNA: TGTGCCAGCAGCGTAGGCGGGAACGGGGAGCTGTTTTTT
CDR3 protein: CASSVGGNGELFF
J gene: TRBJ2-2
clone size: NA
D gene: NA
V gene: TRBV9

CDR3 DNA: TGTGCCAGCAGCTCGGCCGGGACAGTGGTAATCTTC
CDR3 protein: CASSSAGTVVIF
J gene: TRBJ2-1
clone size: NA
D gene: TRBD1
V gene: TRBV11-2

CDR3 DNA: TGTGCCAGCAGCGTAGGAGGGAGTAGCGGCTTTTCCTACGAGCAGTACTTC
CDR3 protein: CASSVGGSSGFSYEQYF
J gene: TRBJ2-7
clone size: once
D gene: NA
V gene: TRBV9

CDR3 DNA: TGTGCCATCAGTGAGTCGGCAGGGGCGAACTATGGCTACACCTTC
CDR3 protein: CAISESAGANYGYTF
J gene: TRBJ1-2
clone size: NA
D gene: NA
V gene: TRBV10-3

CDR3 DNA: TGCGCCAGCAGCTCGGGACTAGCGGGAGGGCCGGGCAGTGAGCAGTTCTTC
CDR3 protein: CASSSGLAGGPGSEQFF
J gene: TRBJ2-1
clone size: NA
D gene: TRBD2
V gene: TRBV5-1

CDR3 DNA: TGTGCCAGCAGCCACGGGACACAGGGGGCGGGTCAGCCCCAGCATTTT
CDR3 protein: CASSHGTQGAGQPQHF
J gene: TRBJ1-5
clone size: NA
D gene: TRBD1
V gene: TRBV7-2

CDR3 DNA: TGTGCCAGCAGTAGTACAGGACAGGGGTCTGAAGCTTTCTTT
CDR3 protein: CASSSTGQGSEAFF
J gene: TRBJ1-1
clone size: NA
D gene: TRBD1
V gene: TRBV6-1

CDR3 DNA: TGTGCCTGGAGTTCGGGTCTACCTACCGGGGAGCTGTTTTTT
CDR3 protein: CAWSSGLPTGELFF
J gene: TRBJ2-2
clone size: NA
D gene: NA
V gene: TRBV30

CDR3 DNA: TGTGCCAGCAGCCGGACAGATCCGTATGGCTACACCTTC
CDR3 protein: CASSRTDPYGYTF
J gene: TRBJ1-2
clone size: few
D gene: NA
V gene: TRBV7-9

CDR3 DNA: TGTGCCAGCAGTGTGGGGAACGGGGCTGGAAACACCATATATTTT
CDR3 protein: CASSVGNGAGNTIYF
J gene: TRBJ1-3
clone size: NA
D gene: NA
V gene: TRBV6-4

CDR3 DNA: TGTGCCAGCAGCTTACCGGGGGGACTAGCGGGGACAGATACGCAGTATTTT
CDR3 protein: CASSLPGGLAGTDTQYF
J gene: TRBJ2-3
clone size: NA
D gene: TRBD2
V gene: TRBV13

CDR3 DNA: TGTGCCAGCAGCTGGGGACAGGGAAACACCATATATTTT
CDR3 protein: CASSWGQGNTIYF
J gene: TRBJ1-3
clone size: NA
D gene: TRBD1
V gene: TRBV5-6

CDR3 DNA: TGTGCCAGCAGTGGGGGCGGGCGGGTCCCTAACTATGGCTACACCTTC
CDR3 protein: CASSGGGRVPNYGYTF
J gene: TRBJ1-2
clone size: NA
D gene: NA
V gene: TRBV28

CDR3 DNA: TGCGCCAGCAGCCAAGGGTCAGGGCAGTACTTC
CDR3 protein: CASSQGSGQYF
J gene: TRBJ2-5
clone size: few
D gene: NA
V gene: TRBV4-1

CDR3 DNA: TGTGCCAGCAGCTCAGGGGTGGGGTACGAGCAGTACTTC
CDR3 protein: CASSSGVGYEQYF
J gene: TRBJ2-7
clone size: few
D gene: NA
V gene: TRBV7-9

CDR3 DNA: TGTGCCAGCAGCCGCAGCGGTAGCTCCTACAATGAGCAGTTCTTC
CDR3 protein: CASSRSGSSYNEQFF
J gene: TRBJ2-1
clone size: NA
D gene: NA
V gene: TRBV6-5